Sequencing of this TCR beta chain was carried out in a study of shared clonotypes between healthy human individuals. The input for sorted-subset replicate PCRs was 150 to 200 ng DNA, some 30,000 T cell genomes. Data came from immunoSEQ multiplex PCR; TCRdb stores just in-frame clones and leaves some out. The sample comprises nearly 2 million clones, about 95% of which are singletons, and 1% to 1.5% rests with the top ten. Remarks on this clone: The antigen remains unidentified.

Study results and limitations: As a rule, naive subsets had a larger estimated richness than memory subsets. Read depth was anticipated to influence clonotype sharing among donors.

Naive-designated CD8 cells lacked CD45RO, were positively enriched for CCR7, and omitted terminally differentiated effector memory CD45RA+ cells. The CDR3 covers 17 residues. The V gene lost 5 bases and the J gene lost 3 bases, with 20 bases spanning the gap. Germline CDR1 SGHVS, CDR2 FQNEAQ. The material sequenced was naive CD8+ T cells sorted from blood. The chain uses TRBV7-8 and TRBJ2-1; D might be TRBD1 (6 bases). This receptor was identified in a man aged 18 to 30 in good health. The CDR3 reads CASSDPPQGGGYNEQFF. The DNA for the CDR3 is TGTGCCAGCAGCGATCCCCCACAGGGTGGGGGCTACAATGAGCAGTTCTTC.